The rows below give T cell receptor beta chains drawn from one sample of a study of CD8 T cells in ankylosing spondylitis. In TCRdb, the 5' RACE reads were re-called with MiXCR into one record per CDR3 protein. The sample lists about 250,000 distinct CDR3 sequences; roughly 25% were seen once. Sequencing was done on a sample of blood, either unsorted or a sorted T cell fraction (not recorded which). Every receptor here comes from a male donor with ankylosing spondylitis or in good health (not recorded which). Both conserved end residues are part of each CDR3. The D gene is left open where the match is weak. Part of the rows lack a size; the others show once, few, many or a class for expanded clones.

CDR3 DNA,CDR3 protein,clone size,V gene,D gene,J gene,CDR3 length
TGCAGCGGAGCCGGACCTAACACCGGGGAGCTGTTTTTT,CSGAGPNTGELFF,-,TRBV29-1,-,TRBJ2-2,13
TGTGCCAGCTTAGACGGAGGCTACACCTTC,CASLDGGYTF,-,TRBV7-2,-,TRBJ1-2,10
TGCAGTACTCTCCGGATGGACGAGCAGTACTTC,CSTLRMDEQYF,many,TRBV20-1,-,TRBJ2-7,11
TGTGCCAGCAGCCGAAGAGGGTTGGGCCTCGGCGGGGAGCTGTTTTTT,CASSRRGLGLGGELFF,-,TRBV7-8,-,TRBJ2-2,16
TGCAGCGTTGAGACGGATGTTGAGGGGGGCTACACCTTC,CSVETDVEGGYTF,many,TRBV29-1,-,TRBJ1-2,13
TGCAGTGCTAGGGATGACAGAAGAGCTACTAGCACAGATACGCAGTATTTT,CSARDDRRATSTDTQYF,few,TRBV20-1,-,TRBJ2-3,17
TGCAGTGCTTCAGGGGAATGGGGGGGGAATGAGCAGTTCTTC,CSASGEWGGNEQFF,many,TRBV20-1,-,TRBJ2-1,14
TGTGCCAGCAGCTTCAGTTACGACAATGAGCAGTTCTTC,CASSFSYDNEQFF,many,TRBV7-2,-,TRBJ2-1,13
TGTGCCAGCAGTAGAATCGTTTCAGGGGTGGGGGCCAACGTCCTGACTTTC,CASSRIVSGVGANVLTF,-,TRBV28,-,TRBJ2-6,17
TGCAGTGCTAGTCAACGAGTGGGGGTTGCAGGGGAGCTGTTTTTT,CSASQRVGVAGELFF,few,TRBV20-1,-,TRBJ2-2,15
TGCGCCAGCAGCTTGGATCCAGCGGGGGGGCCCGGTACGCAGTATTTT,CASSLDPAGGPGTQYF,many,TRBV5-1,TRBD2,TRBJ2-3,16
TGTGCCAGCAGCTTAGTCTCTAACCGGGATGAGCAGTACTTC,CASSLVSNRDEQYF,few,TRBV11-2,-,TRBJ2-7,14
TGCAGTGCTCGTACACAGGGGAGCACCGGGGAGCTGTTTTTT,CSARTQGSTGELFF,-,TRBV20-1,TRBD1,TRBJ2-2,14
TGCAGCGTAGGGACAGTTTACCAAGAGACCCAGTACTTC,CSVGTVYQETQYF,few,TRBV29-1,TRBD1,TRBJ2-5,13
TGTGCCAGCAGCTCCGGGACGGCTAGTGAGTACTTC,CASSSGTASEYF,many,TRBV7-9,-,TRBJ2-7,12
TGTGCCAGCTCACCACCGGAGGGGTGGCCAGATACGCAGTATTTT,CASSPPEGWPDTQYF,many,TRBV18,-,TRBJ2-3,15
TGTGCCAGCAGTTTAAACAGGGTGAACACTGAAGCTTTCTTT,CASSLNRVNTEAFF,-,TRBV12-3/TRBV12-4,-,TRBJ1-1,14
TGCGCCAGCAGCCAAGCAAACGGACAGGCCGCGGGGTATGGCTACACCTTC,CASSQANGQAAGYGYTF,many,TRBV4-1,TRBD1,TRBJ1-2,17
TGTGCCAGCAGCCGACAGGCGAGTGGTGAAGCTTTCTTT,CASSRQASGEAFF,-,TRBV25-1,-,TRBJ1-1,13
TGTGCCAGCAGCTTAGCAGTTCGTTATGGCTACACCTTC,CASSLAVRYGYTF,few,TRBV7-2,-,TRBJ1-2,13
TGCGCCAGCAGTCAACAGGGGGCCAAAAACATTCAGTACTTC,CASSQQGAKNIQYF,-,TRBV23-1,-,TRBJ2-4,14
TGTGCCAGCACCAGGGGGGAGAACACCGGGGAGCTGTTTTTT,CASTRGENTGELFF,-,TRBV6-1,-,TRBJ2-2,14
TGCAGTGGTAGGAGGGACCCCCACGAGCAGTACTTC,CSGRRDPHEQYF,many,TRBV20-1,-,TRBJ2-7,12
TGCAGTGCCCTACCGGGGACAGGGGAAGGCGAGCAGTACTTC,CSALPGTGEGEQYF,-,TRBV20-1,TRBD1,TRBJ2-7,14
TGCGCCAGCAGCTTGGTCGCTGGAGTGGATGAGCAGTTCTTC,CASSLVAGVDEQFF,many,TRBV5-1,-,TRBJ2-1,14
TGTGCCAGTTCCCGACTAGCGGGCATGTACCAAGAGACCCAGTACTTC,CASSRLAGMYQETQYF,-,TRBV6-1,TRBD2,TRBJ2-5,16
TGTGCCATCAGTGACAGGGGAAGCGATTCACCCCTCCACTTT,CAISDRGSDSPLHF,many,TRBV10-3,-,TRBJ1-6,14
TGCAGTGCTAGAGATCCGACTAGCGGGGGGGCCTGGGAGCAGTACTTC,CSARDPTSGGAWEQYF,-,TRBV20-1,TRBD2,TRBJ2-7,16